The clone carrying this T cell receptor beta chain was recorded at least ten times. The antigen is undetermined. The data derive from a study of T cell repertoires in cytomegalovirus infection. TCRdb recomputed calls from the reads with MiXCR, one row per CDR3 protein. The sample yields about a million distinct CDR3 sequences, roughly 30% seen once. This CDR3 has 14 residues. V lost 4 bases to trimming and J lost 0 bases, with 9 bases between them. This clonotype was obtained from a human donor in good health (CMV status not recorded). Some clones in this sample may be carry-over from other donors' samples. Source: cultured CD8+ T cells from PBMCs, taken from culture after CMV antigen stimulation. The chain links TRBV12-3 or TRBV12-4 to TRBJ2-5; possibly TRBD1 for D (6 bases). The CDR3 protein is CASSSWTDQETQYF. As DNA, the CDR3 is TGTGCCAGCAGTTCCTGGACAGACCAAGAGACCCAGTACTTC.